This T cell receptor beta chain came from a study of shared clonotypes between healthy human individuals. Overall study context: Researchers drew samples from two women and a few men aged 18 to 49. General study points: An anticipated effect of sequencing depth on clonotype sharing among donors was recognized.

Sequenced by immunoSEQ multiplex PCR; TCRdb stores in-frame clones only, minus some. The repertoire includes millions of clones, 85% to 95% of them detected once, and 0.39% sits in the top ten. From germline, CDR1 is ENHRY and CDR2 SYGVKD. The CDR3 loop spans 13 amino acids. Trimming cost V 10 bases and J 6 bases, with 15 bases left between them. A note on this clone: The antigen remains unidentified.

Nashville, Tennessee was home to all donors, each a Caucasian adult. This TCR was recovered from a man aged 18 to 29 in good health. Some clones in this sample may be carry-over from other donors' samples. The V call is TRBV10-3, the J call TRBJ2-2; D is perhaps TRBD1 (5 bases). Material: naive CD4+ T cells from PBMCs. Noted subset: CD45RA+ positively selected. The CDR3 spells CATSRVAAGELFF. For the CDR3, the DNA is TGTGCCACCAGCAGGGTTGCCGCCGGGGAGCTGTTTTTT.